This TCR beta chain appears in the sequencing data of a study of T cells in Graves' hyperthyroidism and ophthalmopathy. Findings and limits, study-wide: The authors' 13 V-J model separated ophthalmopathy from stable hyperthyroidism.

What was amplified from RNA transcripts were TCR beta CDR3 regions. The TCR CDR3 first-round RT-PCR relied on the HTBI primer set. TCRdb redid the calling of the multiplex PCR reads with MiXCR, one entry per CDR3 protein. The sample has approximately 870,000 distinct CDR3 sequences, 38% seen once. This clonotype was observed a handful of times. Its target is not known. In germline, CDR1 is DFQATT, CDR2 SNEGSKA (reference sequence). Trimming cost V 7 bases and J 5 bases; bases outside gene matches: 10. CDR3 length equals 13 residues. Subjects aged 18 to 65 presented with newly diagnosed hyperthyroidism of less than 2 months' duration. Exclusions: uncontrolled infection, other autoimmune disease, pregnancy, lactation.

The receptor comes from a man between 18 and 29 years old with Graves' hyperthyroidism. Sequenced sample: blood. The chain links TRBV20-1 to TRBJ2-5, with 7 bases fitting TRBD2. The CDR3 DNA reads as TGCAGTGTGGCTAGCGGTGCTCGGGAGACCCAGTACTTC. It codes for CSVASGARETQYF.